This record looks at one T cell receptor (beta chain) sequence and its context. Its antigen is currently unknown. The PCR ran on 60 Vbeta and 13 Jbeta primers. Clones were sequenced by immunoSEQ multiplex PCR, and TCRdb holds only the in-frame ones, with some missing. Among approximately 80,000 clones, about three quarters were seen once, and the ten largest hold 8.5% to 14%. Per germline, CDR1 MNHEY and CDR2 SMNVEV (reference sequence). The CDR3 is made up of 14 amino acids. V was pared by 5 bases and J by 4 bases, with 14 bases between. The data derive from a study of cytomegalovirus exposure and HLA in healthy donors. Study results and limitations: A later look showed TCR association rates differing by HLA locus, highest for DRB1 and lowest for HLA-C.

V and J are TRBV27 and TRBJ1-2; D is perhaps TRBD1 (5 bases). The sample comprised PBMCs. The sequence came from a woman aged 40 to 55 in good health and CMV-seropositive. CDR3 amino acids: CASSRGGVGYGYTF. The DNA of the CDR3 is TGTGCCAGCAGTCGTGGGGGGGTAGGCTATGGCTACACCTTC.